The 15 T cell receptor beta chains listed next were all sequenced from one sample in a study of blood T cell repertoires in COVID-19. The data were produced by immunoSEQ multiplex PCR, yet TCRdb's version contains in-frame clones alone and is incomplete. The sample has more than 60,000 clones; over 80% are singletons. Sequenced: peripheral blood. These receptors all come from a human donor in a cohort sampled during active COVID-19.

J is TRBJ1-6 and V is TRBV2; D might be TRBD1 (5 bases). Germline V CDR1 and CDR2: SNHLY, FYNNEI. V lost 5 bases, J lost 0 bases, and 8 bases lay in between. The CDR3 is made up of 15 amino acids. The chain's CDR3 is CASSQGGSYNSPLHF. The CDR3 DNA reads TGTGCCAGCAGTCAGGGAGGCTCCTATAATTCACCCCTCCACTTT.

V usage is TRBV5-6 and J usage is TRBJ2-3; a possible D gene is TRBD2 (6 bases). V dropped 4 bases and J dropped 0 bases, with 18 bases sitting between them. Germline V gives CDR1 SGHDT, CDR2 YYEEEE. The CDR3 loop spans 17 amino acids. The CDR3 nucleotides read TGTGCCAGCAGCCACCCTCGGGGGTTACCTAGCACAGATACGCAGTATTTT. Translation gives CASSHPRGLPSTDTQYF.

The table lists this clone with a few counts. The CDR3 is CASSTRAWSVSSYNSPLHF. The CDR3 nucleotides are TGTGCCAGCAGTACGAGGGCCTGGTCGGTAAGCTCCTATAATTCACCCCTCCACTTT. The V and J genes are TRBV21-1 and TRBJ1-6. TRBV21-1 is described as a pseudogene. This CDR3 has 19 residues.

The rearrangement joins TRBV2 to TRBJ2-7, with 10 bases aligning to TRBD2. Trimming took 4 bases from V and 3 from J; bases not matched to a gene: 6. CDR1 is SNHLY and CDR2 is FYNNEI in the germline V gene. The CDR3 covers 15 residues. The DNA of the CDR3 is TGTGCCAGCAGTGTTGGGAGCGGGGGGGTCTACGAGCAGTACTTC. Protein sequence: CASSVGSGGVYEQYF.

This clone was seen more than once but under ten times. V and J are TRBV6-2 or TRBV6-3 and TRBJ1-1; D may be TRBD1 (6 bases). Between the trimmed V and J ends, which lost 3 bases and 6 bases, there was a span of 11 bases. Looked up from germline, CDR1 is MNHEY and CDR2 is SVGEGT. The CDR3 length is 13 residues. The CDR3 DNA sequence: TGTGCCAGCAGTTATTACGGGGGGCCTGAAGCTTTCTTT. This sequence encodes CASSYYGGPEAFF.

The gene calls are TRBV7-8 and TRBJ1-1, with D possibly being TRBD1 (6 bases). V was pared by 2 bases and J by 0 bases, with 10 bases between. CDR1 and CDR2 (germline): SGHVS, FQNEAQ. This CDR3 has 15 amino acids. CDR3 DNA: TGTGCCAGCAGCTTACAGGGGTCTTTGAACACTGAAGCTTTCTTT. It encodes CASSLQGSLNTEAFF.

This chain joins TRBV2 and TRBJ1-5, with a tentative D call TRBD1 (5 bases). V lost 2 bases and J 7 bases, leaving 9 bases between the germline ends. CDR1 is SNHLY and CDR2 is FYNNEI in the germline V gene. This CDR3 is 13 amino acids long. DNA of the CDR3: TGTGCCAGCAGTGAACAGGGCGGACAGCCCCAGCATTTT. Translation: CASSEQGGQPQHF.

This chain connects TRBV6-1 to TRBJ1-6, with D possibly matching TRBD1 (6 bases). CDR1 is MNHNS and CDR2 is SASEGT in the germline V gene. V lost 2 bases, J lost 12 bases, and 11 bases lay in between. The CDR3 is 13 residues long. As DNA, the CDR3 is TGTGCCAGCAGTGAATCCGTCAGGGGACCCCTCCACTTT. This codes for CASSESVRGPLHF.

This clone has just one count. The chain uses TRBV2 and TRBJ2-7, with 8 positions matching TRBD1. CDR1 and CDR2 (germline): SNHLY, FYNNEI. The CDR3 length is 14 residues. V shed 3 bases, J shed 4 bases, and the junction held 5 bases outside the gene matches. This CDR3 reads CASSEGQGAYEQYF. For the CDR3, the DNA is TGTGCCAGCAGTGAGGGGCAGGGGGCTTACGAGCAGTACTTC.

The chain links TRBV6-5 to TRBJ1-2, with D tentatively TRBD1 (6 bases). This CDR3 has 13 residues. Trimming removed 4 bases from V and 6 bases from J, with 12 bases in between. CDR1 MNHEY and CDR2 SVGAGI come from the germline V gene. The CDR3 DNA reads as TGTGCCAGCAGTTCAACCCGGACAGATGGCTACACCTTC. As protein: CASSSTRTDGYTF.

The sample holds one count of this clone. The CDR3 nucleotides are TGTGCCAGCAGCTTAGGGCTCGGGGGGCCAATGGAGACCCAGTACTTC. It specifies CASSLGLGGPMETQYF. V is TRBV11-2 and J is TRBJ2-5; tentative D call: TRBD2 (7 bases). The CDR3 loop spans 16 amino acids. Germline V lookup: CDR1 SGHAT, CDR2 FQNNGV. With 1 base removed from V and 5 bases from J, the gap between germline ends came to 17 bases.

V usage is TRBV10-3 and J usage is TRBJ2-3; TRBD2 agrees at 10 bases. CDR3 size: 16 residues. The J segment lost 0 bases and the V segment lost 8 bases, leaving 8 bases of the junction unmatched. The germline V gene has CDR1 ENHRY and CDR2 SYGVKD. The CDR3 DNA is TGTGCCATCCGTAGCGGGGGGTCAACTAGCACAGATACGCAGTATTTT. Its translation: CAIRSGGSTSTDTQYF.

The V gene is TRBV7-3, the J gene TRBJ2-5, with D perhaps matching TRBD1 (6 bases). The V and J ends lost 5 bases and 4 bases respectively, with 20 bases between them. From germline, CDR1 is SGHTA and CDR2 FQGTGA. The CDR3 sequence is 16 residues long. CDR3 DNA: TGTGCCAGCAGCGGGGGTTATAACAGGGAGACAGAGACCCAGTACTTC. As protein: CASSGGYNRETETQYF.

The rearrangement links TRBV7-2 to TRBJ2-3; 11 bases line up with TRBD1. V shed 3 bases, J shed 2 bases, and the junction held 1 base outside the gene matches. This CDR3 contains 15 residues. Germline V lookup: CDR1 SGHTA, CDR2 FQGNSA. Here the CDR3 reads CASSLGQGDTDTQYF. CDR3 DNA: TGTGCCAGCAGCTTGGGACAGGGGGACACAGATACGCAGTATTTT. Full variable domain (remainder filled in from reference TRBV7-2 and TRBJ2-3): GAGVSQSPSNKVTEKGKDVELRCDPISGHTALYWYRQSLGQGLEFLIYFQGNSAPDKSGLPSDRFSAERTGGSVSTLTIQRTQQEDSAVYLCASSLGQGDTDTQYFGPGTRLTVL.

V is TRBV29-1 and J is TRBJ1-2, with 7 bases lining up with TRBD1. Trimming removed 6 bases from V and 4 bases from J; junction bases left unmatched: 5. Germline-derived CDR1 and CDR2 are SQVTM and ANQGSEA. CDR3 size: 12 residues. The CDR3 nucleotides read TGCAGCGTAAACAGGGGACTCTATGGCTACACCTTC. Residues: CSVNRGLYGYTF. The entire variable domain, with the rest obtained from reference TRBV29-1 and TRBJ1-2, is as follows: SAVISQKPSRDICQRGTSLTIQCQVDSQVTMMFWYRQQPGQSLTLIATANQGSEATYESGFVIDKFPISRPNLTFSTLTVSNMSPEDSSIYLCSVNRGLYGYTFGSGTRLTVV.